These 21 T cell receptor beta chains came from one sample sequenced in a study of T-cell reconstitution after alpha-beta-depleted transplantation in children. During its preparation, the TCRbeta library received unique molecular identifiers. MiXCR, applied by TCRdb to the PCR reads, yields one record per CDR3 protein. The sample has some 830,000 distinct CDR3 sequences, approximately 15% seen once. The sequencing here drew on PBMCs, mostly from graft donor cells, taken 360 days after TCRalphabeta/CD19-depleted stem cell transplant. The receptors derive from a male patient between 10 and 17 years old who had a stem cell transplant for acute lymphoblastic leukemia, so the T cells may come from the graft donor.

The rearrangement links TRBV15 to TRBJ2-1, with 8 nucleotides matching TRBD2. Per the germline V gene, CDR1 is LNHNV and CDR2 is YYDKDF (reference sequence). Unmatched junction bases numbered 11, after V lost 10 bases and J lost 0 bases. CDR3 length equals 16 residues. The CDR3, as DNA: TGTGCCAGCCAGCCGTCGGCGGGAGGCTCCTACAATGAGCAGTTCTTC. It encodes CASQPSAGGSYNEQFF.

V and J are TRBV27 and TRBJ1-5; D is unresolved. Trimming took 3 bases from V and 2 from J, leaving 11 bases between them. The CDR3 sequence is 15 residues long. The germline gives CDR1 MNHEY, CDR2 SMNVEV (reference sequence). In nucleotides, the CDR3 is TGTGCCAGCAGTTTGATAGTAGGTGGCAATCAGCCCCAGCATTTT. Residues: CASSLIVGGNQPQHF.

CDR3 region: CASSHQGPGSTDTQYF. Here the CDR3 DNA reads TGTGCCAGCAGCCACCAGGGGCCCGGGAGCACAGATACGCAGTATTTT. The gene calls are TRBV4-2 and TRBJ2-3, with D perhaps matching TRBD1 (6 bases). V was cut by 3 bases and J by 0 bases, with 13 bases left in between. This CDR3 has 16 residues. The germline V gene encodes CDR1 LGHNA and CDR2 YNFKEQ.

The gene calls are TRBV11-2 and TRBJ1-5; the D gene is possibly TRBD1 (6 bases). The V end lost 1 base, the J end lost 7 bases, and 14 bases lay between the germline ends. Germline CDR1 reads SGHAT; CDR2 reads FQNNGV. The CDR3 extends over 15 amino acids. The CDR3 loop reads CASSLGQGMGQPQHF. CDR3 nucleotide sequence: TGTGCCAGCAGCTTAGGGCAGGGGATGGGACAGCCCCAGCATTTT.

V gene TRBV5-1 combines with J gene TRBJ2-1, with 9 bases fitting TRBD2. The V gene end was trimmed by 1 base and the J gene end by 4 bases; junction bases not matched to a gene: 3. Per germline, CDR1 SGHRS and CDR2 YFSETQ. The CDR3 totals 15 residues. The CDR3 nucleotides read TGCGCCAGCAGCTTGACTAGCGGGCATTACAATGAGCAGTTCTTC. It specifies CASSLTSGHYNEQFF.

This clonotype was found a few times. The chain carries TRBV6-1 and TRBJ2-2, with 7 nucleotides matching TRBD1. Germline assignment: CDR1 MNHNS and CDR2 SASEGT. The V gene end was trimmed by 2 bases and the J gene end by 4 bases; junction bases not matched to a gene: 4. The CDR3 covers 15 residues. The chain's CDR3 is CASSEQGVFTGELFF. CDR3 nucleotide sequence: TGTGCCAGCAGTGAACAGGGGGTCTTCACCGGGGAGCTGTTTTTT.

This clonotype was detected only a few times. V usage is TRBV29-1 and J usage is TRBJ2-7; 7 nucleotides line up with TRBD2. The CDR3 covers 14 residues. V was pared by 6 bases and J by 0 bases, with 8 bases of the junction left unmatched. Germline assignment: CDR1 SQVTM and CDR2 ANQGSEA. The CDR3, as DNA: TGCAGCGTGAGGGATGGGGACTACTCCTACGAGCAGTACTTC. As protein: CSVRDGDYSYEQYF.

This clonotype has a count of ten or more. CDR3 DNA sequence: TGTGCCAGCAGCCTTGTTGTGGGAGGCCACTACGAGCAGTACTTC. This gives the protein CASSLVVGGHYEQYF. This rearrangement joins TRBV6-1 to TRBJ2-7; tentative D call: TRBD2 (6 bases). Germline V gene sequence: CDR1 MNHNS, CDR2 SASEGT. Trimming stripped 6 bases from V and 3 bases from J, with 18 bases between. CDR3 size: 15 residues.

This sequence joins TRBV18 and TRBJ1-1, with D maybe TRBD1 (6 bases). Germline CDR1 reads KGHSH; CDR2 reads LQKENI. CDR3 length: 15 amino acids. V lost 3 bases to trimming and J lost 1 base, with 12 bases between them. The CDR3 protein is CASSPVGHQNTEAFF. Written as DNA, the CDR3 is TGTGCCAGCTCACCGGTGGGACACCAGAACACTGAAGCTTTCTTT.

This clonotype was detected only a few times. V gene TRBV12-3 or TRBV12-4 combines with J gene TRBJ2-1; TRBD2 matches 11 bases. Unmatched junction bases numbered 11, after V lost 4 bases and J lost 6 bases. The CDR3 is made up of 17 amino acids. CDR3 region: CASSSARLAGLRNEQFF. The CDR3 DNA is TGTGCCAGCAGTTCGGCTCGACTAGCGGGACTTCGCAATGAGCAGTTCTTC.

V is TRBV12-3 or TRBV12-4 and J is TRBJ1-2; weak D call: TRBD1 (5 bases). The ends were cut back, 5 bases at V and 8 bases at J, with 12 bases in the middle. The CDR3 has 12 amino acids. This chain's CDR3 is CASSRQPWGYTF. DNA for the CDR3: TGTGCCAGCAGTAGACAGCCGTGGGGCTACACCTTC.

The gene calls are TRBV5-4 and TRBJ2-1; tentatively, D is TRBD2 (7 bases). The CDR3 totals 15 residues. Germline V gene lookup returns CDR1 SGHNT and CDR2 YYREEE (reference sequence). V was clipped by 2 bases and J by 6 bases, with 15 bases between them. CDR3 DNA sequence: TGTGCCAGCAGCTTCGGGGGGCAAACCTTCAATGAGCAGTTCTTC. Amino acids: CASSFGGQTFNEQFF.

This clonotype was counted only a few times. The chain employs TRBV6-5 and TRBJ2-1; 7 nucleotides agree with TRBD2. In germline, CDR1 is MNHEY, CDR2 SVGAGI. The V and J ends lost 0 bases and 10 bases, in that order; junction bases with no gene match: 0. The CDR3 has 12 residues. CDR3 DNA sequence: TGTGCCAGCAGTTACTCGCGGGAGGAGCAGTTCTTC. Residues: CASSYSREEQFF.

This clonotype appeared many times. V is TRBV4-1 and J is TRBJ2-5, with 11 positions matching TRBD1. CDR3 length: 16 residues. Germline lookup yields CDR1 MGHRA and CDR2 YSYEKL. J lost 5 bases, V lost 3 bases, and 8 bases had no gene match. CDR3 in amino acids: CASSHAGTGGQETQYF. The CDR3 DNA reads as TGCGCCAGCAGCCACGCCGGGACAGGGGGTCAGGAGACCCAGTACTTC.

In this sample, this clonotype turned up a few times. J is TRBJ2-7 and V is TRBV11-1; no clear D gene. This CDR3 comprises 15 residues. Germline CDR1 SGHAT, CDR2 FQDESV (reference sequence). V was clipped by 6 bases and J by 0 bases, with 15 bases between them. The DNA of the CDR3 is TGTGCCAGCAGGCCGTTCGCCCTAAGCTCCTACGAGCAGTACTTC. Protein sequence: CASRPFALSSYEQYF.

This chain connects TRBV12-3 or TRBV12-4 to TRBJ2-7, with D unclear. This CDR3 contains 12 residues. Trimming removed 7 bases from V and 9 bases from J, with 16 bases in between. The CDR3 nucleotides are TGTGCCAGCACCACGGACGGTGGTGGGCAGTACTTC. Protein product: CASTTDGGGQYF.

In this sample, this clonotype turned up a few times. V usage is TRBV16 and J usage is TRBJ2-5; D is ambiguous. Trimming left V 0 bases short and J 3 bases short, with 8 bases between. The length of the CDR3 is 14 residues. Germline V CDR1 and CDR2: KGHSY, FQNENV. CDR3: CASSQSSRKETQYF. Written as DNA, the CDR3 is TGTGCCAGCAGCCAATCGAGCAGAAAAGAGACCCAGTACTTC.

The V gene is TRBV12-3 or TRBV12-4, the J gene TRBJ2-3, with 10 bases that match TRBD2. The CDR3 runs to 14 residues. V trimming: 7 bases; J trimming: 6 bases; junction bases outside the gene matches: 7. Written as DNA, the CDR3 is TGTGCCAGCACCAAGCGGGAGGGCCGCGATACGCAGTATTTT. Protein: CASTKREGRDTQYF.

The chain joins TRBV9 to TRBJ2-3; D might be TRBD1 (6 bases). The germline gives CDR1 SGDLS, CDR2 YYNGEE. The CDR3 sequence is 12 residues long. The V and J ends lost 5 bases and 3 bases respectively, with 7 bases between them. For the CDR3, the DNA is TGTGCCAGCAGGGGGGCGACAGATACGCAGTATTTT. Translated, it gives CASRGATDTQYF.

This rearrangement joins TRBV5-1 to TRBJ2-1, with 7 bases lining up with TRBD2. The germline CDR1 and CDR2 sequences are SGHRS and YFSETQ. V trimming: 8 bases; J trimming: 8 bases; junction bases outside the gene matches: 10. This CDR3 is built from 13 residues. CDR3 protein: CASSSGPFDEQFF. The CDR3 nucleotides read TGCGCCAGTTCTAGCGGACCCTTCGATGAGCAGTTCTTC.

The chain combines TRBV20-1 with TRBJ2-2, with D hard to call. The CDR3 extends over 15 amino acids. Germline CDR1 DFQATT, CDR2 SNEGSKA (reference sequence). Trimming left V 0 bases short and J 3 bases short, with 11 bases between. The CDR3 spells CSAREYYRDTGELFF. The CDR3 nucleotides read TGCAGTGCTAGAGAATACTACCGGGACACCGGGGAGCTGTTTTTT.